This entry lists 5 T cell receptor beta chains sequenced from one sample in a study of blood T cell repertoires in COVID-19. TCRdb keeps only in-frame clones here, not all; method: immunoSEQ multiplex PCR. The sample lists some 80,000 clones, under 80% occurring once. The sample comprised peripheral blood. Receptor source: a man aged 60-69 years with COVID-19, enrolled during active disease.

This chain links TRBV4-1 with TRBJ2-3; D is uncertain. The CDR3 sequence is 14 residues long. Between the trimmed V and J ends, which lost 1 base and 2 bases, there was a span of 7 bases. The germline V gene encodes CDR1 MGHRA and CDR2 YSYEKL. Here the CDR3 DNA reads TGCGCCAGCAGCCAAGGTCGAGCCACAGATACGCAGTATTTT. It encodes CASSQGRATDTQYF.

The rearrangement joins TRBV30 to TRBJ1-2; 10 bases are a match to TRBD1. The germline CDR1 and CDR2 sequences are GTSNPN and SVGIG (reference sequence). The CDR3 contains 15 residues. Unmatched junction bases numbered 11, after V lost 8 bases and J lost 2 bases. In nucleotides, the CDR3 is TGTGCCCGAGCGGTCCCGGACAGGGGGAACTATGGCTACACCTTC. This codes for CARAVPDRGNYGYTF. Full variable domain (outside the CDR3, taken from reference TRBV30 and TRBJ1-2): SQTIHQWPATLVQPVGSPLSLECTVEGTSNPNLYWYRQAAGRGLQLLFYSVGIGQISSEVPQNLSASRPQDRQFILSSKKLLLSDSGFYLCARAVPDRGNYGYTFGSGTRLTVV.

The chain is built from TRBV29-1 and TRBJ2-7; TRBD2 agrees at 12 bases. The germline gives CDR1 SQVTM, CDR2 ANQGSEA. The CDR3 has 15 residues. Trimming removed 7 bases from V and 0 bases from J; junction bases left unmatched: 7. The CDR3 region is CSAILAGGPSYEQYF. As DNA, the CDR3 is TGCAGCGCCATCCTAGCGGGAGGGCCCTCCTACGAGCAGTACTTC.

CDR3 in amino acids: CASSLEGLAEYEQYF. The CDR3, as DNA: TGTGCCAGCAGCTTGGAAGGACTAGCGGAATACGAGCAGTACTTC. The chain is built from TRBV5-5 and TRBJ2-7, with TRBD2 matching 10 bases. The V and J ends lost 0 bases and 4 bases, in that order; junction bases with no gene match: 4. This CDR3 spans 15 amino acids. Germline CDR1 SGHKS, CDR2 YYEKEE (reference sequence).

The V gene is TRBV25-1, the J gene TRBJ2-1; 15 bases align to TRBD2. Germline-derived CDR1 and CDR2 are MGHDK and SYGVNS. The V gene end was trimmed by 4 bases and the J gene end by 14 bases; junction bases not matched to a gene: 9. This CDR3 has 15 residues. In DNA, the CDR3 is TGTGCCAGCAGTGGAGTCGGACTAGCGGGAGGGCCGGAGTTCTTC. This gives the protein CASSGVGLAGGPEFF.